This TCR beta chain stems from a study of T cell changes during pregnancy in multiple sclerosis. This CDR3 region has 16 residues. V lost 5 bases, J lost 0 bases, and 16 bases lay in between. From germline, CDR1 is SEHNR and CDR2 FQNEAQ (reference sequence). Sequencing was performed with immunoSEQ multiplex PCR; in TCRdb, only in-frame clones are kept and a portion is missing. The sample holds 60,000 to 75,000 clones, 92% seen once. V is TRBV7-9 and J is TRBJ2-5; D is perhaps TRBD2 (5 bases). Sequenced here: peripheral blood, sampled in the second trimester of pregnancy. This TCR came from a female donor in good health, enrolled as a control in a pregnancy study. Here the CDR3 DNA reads TGTGCCAGCAGCCTCCGACTAATACAGTACCAAGAGACCCAGTACTTC. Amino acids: CASSLRLIQYQETQYF.